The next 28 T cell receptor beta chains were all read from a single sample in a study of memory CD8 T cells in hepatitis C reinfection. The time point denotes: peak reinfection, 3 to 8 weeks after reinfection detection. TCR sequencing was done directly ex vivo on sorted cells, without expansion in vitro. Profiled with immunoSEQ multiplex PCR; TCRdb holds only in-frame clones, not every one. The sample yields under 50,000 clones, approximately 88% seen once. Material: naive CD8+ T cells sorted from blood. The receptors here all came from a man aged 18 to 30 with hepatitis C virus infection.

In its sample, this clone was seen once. The CDR3 spells CASSHYADTQYF. The CDR3, as DNA: TGTGCCAGCAGTCACTATGCAGATACGCAGTATTTT. The chain links TRBV6-1 to TRBJ2-3; D is unresolved. This CDR3 has 12 amino acids. In germline, CDR1 is MNHNS, CDR2 SASEGT. The ends were cut back, 5 bases at V and 4 bases at J, with 7 bases in the middle.

The CDR3 sequence is CASSTLDNQNIQYF. The CDR3 region has the DNA TGTGCCAGCAGCACTTTGGACAACCAAAACATTCAGTACTTC. The gene calls are TRBV7-6 and TRBJ2-4; maybe TRBD1 (5 bases). Germline CDR1 reads SGHVS; CDR2 reads FNYEAQ. This CDR3 region has 14 residues. The germline V and J ends were trimmed by 5 bases and 5 bases, with 13 bases remaining between them.

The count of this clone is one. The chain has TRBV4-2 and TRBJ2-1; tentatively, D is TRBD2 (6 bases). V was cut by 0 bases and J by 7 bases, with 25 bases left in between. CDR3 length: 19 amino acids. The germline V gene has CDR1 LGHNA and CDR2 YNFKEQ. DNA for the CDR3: TGTGCCAGCAGCCAAGATTGGCAGGAGGGAGACTCCTTTGGGAATGAGCAGTTCTTC. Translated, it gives CASSQDWQEGDSFGNEQFF.

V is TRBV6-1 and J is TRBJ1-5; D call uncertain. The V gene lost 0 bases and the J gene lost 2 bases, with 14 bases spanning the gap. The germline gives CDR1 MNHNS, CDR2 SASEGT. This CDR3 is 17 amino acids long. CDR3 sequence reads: CASSEAHVWSGNQPQHF. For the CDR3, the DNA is TGTGCCAGCAGTGAAGCCCACGTGTGGAGCGGCAATCAGCCCCAGCATTTT.

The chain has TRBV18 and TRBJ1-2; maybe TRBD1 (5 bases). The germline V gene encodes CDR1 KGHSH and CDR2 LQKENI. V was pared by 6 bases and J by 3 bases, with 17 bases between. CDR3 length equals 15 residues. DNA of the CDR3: TGTGCCAGCTCTCCGGAGGGGACTGCATACTATGGCTACACCTTC. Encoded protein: CASSPEGTAYYGYTF.

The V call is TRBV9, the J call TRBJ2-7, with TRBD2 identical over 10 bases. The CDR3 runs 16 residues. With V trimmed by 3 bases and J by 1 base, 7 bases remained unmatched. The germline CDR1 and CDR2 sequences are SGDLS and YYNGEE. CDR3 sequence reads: CASSGGLAEMSYEQYF. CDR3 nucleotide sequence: TGTGCCAGCAGCGGAGGACTAGCGGAAATGTCCTACGAGCAGTACTTC.

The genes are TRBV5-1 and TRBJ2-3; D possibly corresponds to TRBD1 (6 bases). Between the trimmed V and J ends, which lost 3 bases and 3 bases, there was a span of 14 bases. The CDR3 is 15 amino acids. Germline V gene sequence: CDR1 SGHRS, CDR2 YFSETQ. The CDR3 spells CASSSQTGSTDTQYF. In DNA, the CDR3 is TGCGCCAGCAGCTCCCAAACAGGGTCAACAGATACGCAGTATTTT.

Written as DNA, the CDR3 is TGTGCCACCAGCAGAGATCTAGCGGGAGGCACCTACGAGCAGTACTTC. Amino acids: CATSRDLAGGTYEQYF. The chain is built from TRBV15 and TRBJ2-7, with 11 bases aligning to TRBD2. With 0 bases clipped from V and 2 bases from J, the junction kept 3 bases outside the gene matches. Per the germline V gene, CDR1 is LNHNV and CDR2 is YYDKDF (reference sequence). The CDR3 sequence is 16 residues long.

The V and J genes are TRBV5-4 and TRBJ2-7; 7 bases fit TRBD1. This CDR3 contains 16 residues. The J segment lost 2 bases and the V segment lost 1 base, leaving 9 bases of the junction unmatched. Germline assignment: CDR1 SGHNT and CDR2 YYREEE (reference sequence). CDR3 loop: CASSLRLGQGAYEQYF. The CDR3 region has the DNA TGTGCCAGCAGCTTGCGGCTGGGGCAGGGGGCCTACGAGCAGTACTTC.

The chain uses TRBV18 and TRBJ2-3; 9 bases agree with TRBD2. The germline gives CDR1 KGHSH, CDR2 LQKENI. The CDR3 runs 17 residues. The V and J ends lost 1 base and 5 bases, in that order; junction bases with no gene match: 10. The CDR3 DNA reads TGTGCCAGCTCACCACTGGGACTAGCTATAAGGGAAGATACGCAGTATTTT. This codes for CASSPLGLAIREDTQYF.

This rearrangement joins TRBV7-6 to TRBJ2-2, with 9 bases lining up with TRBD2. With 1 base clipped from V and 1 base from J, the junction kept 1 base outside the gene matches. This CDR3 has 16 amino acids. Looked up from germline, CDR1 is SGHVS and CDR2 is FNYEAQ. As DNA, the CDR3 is TGTGCCAGCAGCTTAGTAGCGGGGGAGAACACCGGGGAGCTGTTTTTT. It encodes CASSLVAGENTGELFF. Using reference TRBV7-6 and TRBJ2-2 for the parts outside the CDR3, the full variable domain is GAGVSQSPRYKVTKRGQDVALRCDPISGHVSLYWYRQALGQGPEFLTYFNYEAQQDKSGLPNDRFSAERPEGSISTLTIQRTEQRDSAMYRCASSLVAGENTGELFFGEGSRLTVL.

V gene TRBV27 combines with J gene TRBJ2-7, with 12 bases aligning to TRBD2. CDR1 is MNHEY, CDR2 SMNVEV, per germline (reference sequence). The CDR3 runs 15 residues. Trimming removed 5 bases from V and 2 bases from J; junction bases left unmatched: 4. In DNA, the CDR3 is TGTGCCAGCAGTCCAGGACTAGCGGGGACCTACGAGCAGTACTTC. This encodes CASSPGLAGTYEQYF.

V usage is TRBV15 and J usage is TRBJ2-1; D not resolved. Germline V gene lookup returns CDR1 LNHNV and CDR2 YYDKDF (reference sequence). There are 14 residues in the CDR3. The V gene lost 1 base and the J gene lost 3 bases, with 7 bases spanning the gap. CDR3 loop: CATSRADNYNEQFF. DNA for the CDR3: TGTGCCACCAGCAGAGCCGACAACTACAATGAGCAGTTCTTC.

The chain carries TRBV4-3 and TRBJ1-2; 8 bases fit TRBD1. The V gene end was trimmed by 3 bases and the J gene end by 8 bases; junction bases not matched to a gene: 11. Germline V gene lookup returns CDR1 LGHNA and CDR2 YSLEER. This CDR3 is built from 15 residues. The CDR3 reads CASSQDLWTGRGYTF. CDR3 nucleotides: TGCGCCAGCAGCCAGGACCTCTGGACAGGGAGAGGCTACACCTTC.

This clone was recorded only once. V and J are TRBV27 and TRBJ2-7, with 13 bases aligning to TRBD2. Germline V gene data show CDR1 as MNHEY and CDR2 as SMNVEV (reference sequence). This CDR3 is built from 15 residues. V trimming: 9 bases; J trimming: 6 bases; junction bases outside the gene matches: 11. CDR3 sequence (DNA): TGTGCCAGTACCGTTACTAGCGGGAGGGCAAGCGAGCAGTACTTC. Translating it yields CASTVTSGRASEQYF.

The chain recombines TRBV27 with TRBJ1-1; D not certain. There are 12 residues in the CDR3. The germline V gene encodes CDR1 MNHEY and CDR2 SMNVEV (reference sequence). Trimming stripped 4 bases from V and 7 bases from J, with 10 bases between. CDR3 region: CASSYPRGEAFF. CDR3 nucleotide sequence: TGTGCCAGCAGTTACCCTCGGGGTGAAGCTTTCTTT.

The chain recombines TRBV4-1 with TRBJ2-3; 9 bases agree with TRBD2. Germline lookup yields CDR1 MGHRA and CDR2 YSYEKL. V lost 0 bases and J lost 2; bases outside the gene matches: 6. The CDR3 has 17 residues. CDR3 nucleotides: TGCGCCAGCAGCCAAGATGGGCGGGGGGGCTACACAGATACGCAGTATTTT. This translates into CASSQDGRGGYTDTQYF.

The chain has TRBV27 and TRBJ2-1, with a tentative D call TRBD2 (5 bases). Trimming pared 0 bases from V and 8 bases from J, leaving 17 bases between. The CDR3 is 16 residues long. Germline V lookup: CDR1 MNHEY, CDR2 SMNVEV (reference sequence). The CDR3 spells CASSLSEDEPRDEQFF. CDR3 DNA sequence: TGTGCCAGCAGTTTATCGGAGGATGAGCCGCGGGATGAGCAGTTCTTC.

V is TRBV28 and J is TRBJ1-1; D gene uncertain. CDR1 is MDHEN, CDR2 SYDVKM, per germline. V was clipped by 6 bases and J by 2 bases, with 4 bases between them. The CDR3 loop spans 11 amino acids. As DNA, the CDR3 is TGTGCCAGCAGCCCTAACACTGAAGCTTTCTTT. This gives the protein CASSPNTEAFF.

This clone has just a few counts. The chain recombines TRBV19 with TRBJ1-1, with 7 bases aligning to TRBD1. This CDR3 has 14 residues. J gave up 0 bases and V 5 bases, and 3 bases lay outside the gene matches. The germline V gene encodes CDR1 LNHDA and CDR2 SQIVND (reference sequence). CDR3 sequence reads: CASSWTGMNTEAFF. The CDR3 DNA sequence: TGTGCCAGTAGTTGGACAGGTATGAACACTGAAGCTTTCTTT.

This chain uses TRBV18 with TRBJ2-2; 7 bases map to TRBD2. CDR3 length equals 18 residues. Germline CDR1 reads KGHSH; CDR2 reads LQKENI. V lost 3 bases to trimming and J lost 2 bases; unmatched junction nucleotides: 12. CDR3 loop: CASSPVGSGYPNTGELFF. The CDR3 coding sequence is TGTGCCAGCTCACCCGTCGGTAGCGGGTACCCAAACACCGGGGAGCTGTTTTTT.

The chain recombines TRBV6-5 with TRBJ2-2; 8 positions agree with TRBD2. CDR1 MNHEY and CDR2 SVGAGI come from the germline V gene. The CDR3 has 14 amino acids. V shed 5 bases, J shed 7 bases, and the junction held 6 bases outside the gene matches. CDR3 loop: CASSEGLEIGELFF. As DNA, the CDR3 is TGTGCCAGCAGTGAGGGACTAGAGATCGGGGAGCTGTTTTTT.

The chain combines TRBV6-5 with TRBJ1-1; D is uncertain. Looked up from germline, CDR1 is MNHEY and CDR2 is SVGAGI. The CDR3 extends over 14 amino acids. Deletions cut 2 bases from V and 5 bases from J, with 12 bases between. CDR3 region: CASSYLAVPTEAFF. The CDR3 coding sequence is TGTGCCAGCAGTTACCTGGCAGTACCTACTGAAGCTTTCTTT.

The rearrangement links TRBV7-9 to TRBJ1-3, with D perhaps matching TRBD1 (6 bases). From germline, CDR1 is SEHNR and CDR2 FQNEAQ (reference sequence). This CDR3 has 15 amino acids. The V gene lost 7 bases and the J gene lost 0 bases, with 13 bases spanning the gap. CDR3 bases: TGTGCCAGCAAGTTGGGGGACAACTCTGGAAACACCATATATTTT. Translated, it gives CASKLGDNSGNTIYF.

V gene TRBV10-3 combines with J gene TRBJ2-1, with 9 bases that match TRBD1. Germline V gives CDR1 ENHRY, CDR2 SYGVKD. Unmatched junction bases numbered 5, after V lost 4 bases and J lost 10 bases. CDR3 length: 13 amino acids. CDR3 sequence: CAISVGQGGEQFF. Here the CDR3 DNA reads TGTGCCATCAGTGTGGGACAGGGAGGAGAGCAGTTCTTC.

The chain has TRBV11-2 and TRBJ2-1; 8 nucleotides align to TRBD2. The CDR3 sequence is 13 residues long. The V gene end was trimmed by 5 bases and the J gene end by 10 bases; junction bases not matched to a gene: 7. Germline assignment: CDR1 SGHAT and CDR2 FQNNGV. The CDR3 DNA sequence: TGTGCCAGCAGCCACGGGGGGGCGGGGGAGCAGTTCTTC. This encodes CASSHGGAGEQFF.

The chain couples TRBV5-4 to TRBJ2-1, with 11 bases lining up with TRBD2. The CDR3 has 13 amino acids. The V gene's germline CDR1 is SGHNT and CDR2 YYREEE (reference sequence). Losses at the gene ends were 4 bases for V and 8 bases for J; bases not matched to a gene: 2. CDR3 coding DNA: TGTGCCAGCAGCACTAGCGGGAGCCATGAGCAGTTCTTC. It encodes CASSTSGSHEQFF.

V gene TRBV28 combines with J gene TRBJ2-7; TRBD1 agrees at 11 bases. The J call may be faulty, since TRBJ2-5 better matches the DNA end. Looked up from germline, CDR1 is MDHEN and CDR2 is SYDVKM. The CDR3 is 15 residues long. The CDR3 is CASSRRDRGQETQYF. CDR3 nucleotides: TGTGCCAGCAGTCGCCGGGACAGGGGGCAAGAGACCCAGTACTTC.